This TCR beta chain was retrieved from a study of CD8 T cells in ankylosing spondylitis. In making TCR beta libraries, quantitative 5'-RACE with molecular barcodes was used. TCRdb fed the 5' RACE reads into MiXCR, producing one record per CDR3 protein. Here the sample spans around 770,000 distinct CDR3 sequences, 19% being singletons. This clonotype was observed many times. Its antigen remains unidentified. The study, taken as a whole, reports: Past research had described some motif variants in reactive arthritis synovial fluid and blood. In peripheral blood, disease-linked CD8+ clones occurred at relatively low frequencies. Clones tied to disease were said to be significantly enriched in matched ankylosing spondylitis synovial fluid. Among TCR beta sequences, a motif of under 10 highly homologous variants appeared characteristic of ankylosing spondylitis blood.

In germline, CDR1 is SQVTM, CDR2 ANQGSEA. Trimming took off 2 bases at V and 3 bases at J, with 13 bases between the two ends. The CDR3 covers 15 residues. Material: blood, either unsorted or a sorted T cell fraction (not recorded which). The rearrangement joins TRBV29-1 to TRBJ2-2; D remains ambiguous. This receptor was obtained from a male donor with ankylosing spondylitis. The CDR3 loop is CSVESPYGDTGELFF. The CDR3 bases are TGCAGCGTTGAATCGCCATATGGGGACACCGGGGAGCTGTTTTTT.